Below are 26 T cell receptor beta chains sequenced from a single sample in a study of OX40 agonist ivuxolimab in advanced cancers. Produced via immunoSEQ multiplex PCR; TCRdb's table is partial and in-frame only. The sample holds 18,000 or so clones, roughly 73% seen once. The sequenced sample was CD4+ or CD8+ T cells sorted from blood, obtained in a trial of the OX40 agonist ivuxolimab. The receptor set was obtained from an adult with an advanced solid tumor such as melanoma, head and neck, liver or kidney cancer.

This clone was seen only once. The chain is built from TRBV5-1 and TRBJ2-7; D gene unclear. V was clipped by 2 bases and J by 3 bases, with 9 bases between them. There are 13 residues in the CDR3. The germline CDR1 and CDR2 sequences are SGHRS and YFSETQ. CDR3 sequence: CASSFGLFYEQYF. The CDR3 nucleotides are TGCGCCAGCAGCTTTGGTCTTTTCTACGAGCAGTACTTC.

The chain employs TRBV4-3 and TRBJ1-6, with D hard to call. This CDR3 has 14 residues. Germline V gene sequence: CDR1 LGHNA, CDR2 YSLEER. V was shortened by 4 bases and J by 10 bases, with 14 bases between the two germline ends. The CDR3 protein is CASSRSALRSPLHF. As DNA, the CDR3 is TGCGCCAGCAGCCGGTCAGCCCTGAGATCACCCCTCCACTTT.

This rearrangement joins TRBV28 to TRBJ1-1; tentative D call: TRBD1 (5 bases). Deletions cut 5 bases from V and 0 bases from J, with 13 bases between. Germline-derived CDR1 and CDR2 are MDHEN and SYDVKM. The CDR3 has 15 residues. The CDR3 here is CASSVSGTMNTEAFF. The CDR3 DNA is TGTGCCAGCAGTGTATCCGGGACGATGAACACTGAAGCTTTCTTT.

By share, this clone ranks as medium-sized. This rearrangement joins TRBV5-1 to TRBJ2-5, with D hard to call. Trimming removed 1 base at V and 4 bases at J, with 5 bases between. This CDR3 is built from 12 residues. Looked up from germline, CDR1 is SGHRS and CDR2 is YFSETQ. This chain's CDR3 is CASSLFRETQYF. DNA for the CDR3: TGCGCCAGCAGCTTGTTTCGAGAGACCCAGTACTTC.

This clone showed up just a few times. This chain links TRBV28 with TRBJ1-3; D uncertain. CDR1 MDHEN and CDR2 SYDVKM come from the germline V gene. This CDR3 is built from 16 residues. Deletions cut 4 bases from V and 0 bases from J, with 13 bases between. CDR3 loop: CASSSSKDISGNTIYF. The DNA for the CDR3 is TGTGCCAGCAGTTCCTCCAAAGACATCTCTGGAAACACCATATATTTT.

This sequence joins TRBV28 and TRBJ2-5, with no clear D. Germline CDR1 reads MDHEN; CDR2 reads SYDVKM. This CDR3 has 16 residues. The V end lost 5 bases, the J end lost 2 bases, and 18 bases lay between the germline ends. The CDR3 reads CASSLGIDLQQETQYF. CDR3 nucleotide sequence: TGTGCCAGCAGTCTAGGTATTGACTTACAACAAGAGACCCAGTACTTC.

The chain employs TRBV15 and TRBJ2-1, with unresolved D. This CDR3 is built from 13 residues. Germline V gives CDR1 LNHNV, CDR2 YYDKDF (reference sequence). Trimming removed 8 bases at V and 7 bases at J, with 15 bases between. CDR3 loop: CATQYGYGNEQFF. DNA for the CDR3: TGTGCCACCCAATACGGGTACGGGAATGAGCAGTTCTTC.

This clone was detected a few times. The gene calls are TRBV28 and TRBJ2-7; 8 nucleotides line up with TRBD2. Trimming removed 3 bases from V and 4 bases from J; junction bases left unmatched: 5. From germline, CDR1 is MDHEN and CDR2 SYDVKM. The CDR3 covers 14 residues. The CDR3 DNA follows: TGTGCCAGCAGTTTTGTCGGGGGGGTATACGAGCAGTACTTC. Its translation is CASSFVGGVYEQYF.

The rearrangement joins TRBV4-3 to TRBJ2-1; D unresolved. Germline V gives CDR1 LGHNA, CDR2 YSLEER. The V and J ends lost 0 bases and 8 bases respectively, with 17 bases between them. The length of the CDR3 is 16 residues. CDR3 amino acids: CASSQDRLMGFHEQFF. The CDR3 DNA reads TGCGCCAGCAGCCAAGATAGGCTAATGGGATTCCATGAGCAGTTCTTC.

V is TRBV7-9 and J is TRBJ1-1; the D gene is possibly TRBD1 (5 bases). V gave up 2 bases and J gave up 5 bases, with 9 bases separating them. The CDR3 length is 13 residues. CDR1 is SEHNR, CDR2 FQNEAQ, per germline (reference sequence). The CDR3, as DNA: TGTGCCAGCAGCTTATCACCAGGGACTGAAGCTTTCTTT. It translates to CASSLSPGTEAFF.

This clone was seen only a few times. The chain carries TRBV30 and TRBJ1-1, with D maybe TRBD1 (5 bases). Trimming took 0 bases from V and 5 from J, leaving 10 bases between them. Germline V gene sequence: CDR1 GTSNPN, CDR2 SVGIG (reference sequence). The CDR3 is made up of 13 amino acids. For the CDR3, the DNA is TGTGCCTGGAGTGTGGGGCCTGGGACTGAAGCTTTCTTT. It encodes CAWSVGPGTEAFF.

The table lists this clone with a few counts. V gene TRBV7-9 combines with J gene TRBJ1-1; D unresolved. Trimming removed 8 bases from V and 4 bases from J, with 20 bases in between. The CDR3 contains 15 residues. From germline, CDR1 is SEHNR and CDR2 FQNEAQ (reference sequence). The CDR3 region is CASGRPEQRSTEAFF. DNA of the CDR3: TGTGCCAGCGGACGTCCGGAACAGCGGAGCACTGAAGCTTTCTTT.

The chain employs TRBV6-6 and TRBJ2-5, with TRBD2 identical over 7 bases. Trimming took 6 bases from V and 5 from J; bases not matched to a gene: 9. From germline, CDR1 is MNHNY and CDR2 SVGAGI (reference sequence). The CDR3 spans 14 residues. DNA of the CDR3: TGTGCCAGCAGACGTCCGGGGGGATGGGAGACCCAGTACTTC. Amino acid sequence: CASRRPGGWETQYF.

The V gene is TRBV6-1, the J gene TRBJ2-7; unclear D gene. The germline V gene encodes CDR1 MNHNS and CDR2 SASEGT. This CDR3 contains 15 residues. The ends were cut back, 1 base at V and 1 base at J, with 11 bases in the middle. The CDR3 loop is CASSEGPGQSYEQYF. The CDR3 DNA sequence: TGTGCCAGCAGTGAAGGCCCTGGGCAGTCCTACGAGCAGTACTTC.

This clone appeared a single time. This chain joins TRBV19 and TRBJ2-7; TRBD2 agrees at 7 bases. After removal of 3 bases from V and 1 base from J, the junction contained 9 bases not matched to a gene. The germline V gene has CDR1 LNHDA and CDR2 SQIVND (reference sequence). There are 16 residues in the CDR3. The CDR3 here is CASSMSVAGVSYEQYF. CDR3 nucleotides: TGTGCCAGTAGTATGTCGGTTGCGGGAGTGTCCTACGAGCAGTACTTC.

V usage is TRBV27 and J usage is TRBJ2-3; TRBD2 agrees at 7 bases. V lost 5 bases to trimming and J lost 0 bases; unmatched junction nucleotides: 5. Germline V gene lookup returns CDR1 MNHEY and CDR2 SMNVEV (reference sequence). The CDR3 has 15 residues. In DNA form, the CDR3 reads TGTGCCAGCAGTCCATTTAGCGGGAGCACAGATACGCAGTATTTT. Protein: CASSPFSGSTDTQYF.

The DNA for the CDR3 is TGTGCCAGCAGCTCTGGACTCGGGACTAGCGGGATGGGCCACAATGAGCAGTTCTTC. Translated, it gives CASSSGLGTSGMGHNEQFF. The gene calls are TRBV7-2 and TRBJ2-1; 13 bases map to TRBD2. V was clipped by 4 bases and J by 5 bases; unmatched bases: 14. Germline V gives CDR1 SGHTA, CDR2 FQGNSA. The CDR3 is 19 residues long.

Here the CDR3 DNA reads TGTGCCAGCAGCCTCACAGGGTGGGGTGGCAATCAGCCCCAGCATTTT. Amino acid sequence: CASSLTGWGGNQPQHF. The chain uses TRBV7-2 and TRBJ1-5; maybe TRBD1 (6 bases). CDR3 length: 16 amino acids. Looked up from germline, CDR1 is SGHTA and CDR2 is FQGNSA. Trimming took 5 bases from V and 2 from J, leaving 16 bases between them.

V and J are TRBV5-6 and TRBJ2-7; D unresolved. V was clipped by 4 bases and J by 4 bases, with 12 bases between them. The CDR3 is made up of 13 amino acids. Germline loops: CDR1 SGHDT, CDR2 YYEEEE. The CDR3 DNA reads as TGTGCCAGCAGCGTAGGTCAGGCGTACGAGCAGTACTTC. Translation gives CASSVGQAYEQYF. The variable domain in full, completed from reference TRBV5-6 and TRBJ2-7, reads DAGVTQSPTHLIKTRGQQVTLRCSPKSGHDTVSWYQQALGQGPQFIFQYYEEEERQRGNFPDRFSGHQFPNYSSELNVNALLLGDSALYLCASSVGQAYEQYFGPGTRLTVT.

The CDR3 DNA reads TGTGCTAGTGGTCAGTTTGGGACCGGGGAGCTGTTTTTT. This translates into CASGQFGTGELFF. This chain links TRBV12-5 with TRBJ2-2; the D is unclear. The CDR3 is 13 amino acids. V was cut by 5 bases and J by 5 bases, with 9 bases left in between. The V gene's germline CDR1 is LGHNT and CDR2 FRNRAP.

V is TRBV7-2 and J is TRBJ1-1, with D perhaps matching TRBD1 (6 bases). The CDR3 runs 15 residues. V shed 0 bases and J shed 3 bases, with 11 bases lying between them. Germline V gene sequence: CDR1 SGHTA, CDR2 FQGNSA. The CDR3 spells CASSLAAGAYTEAFF. The CDR3 bases are TGTGCCAGCAGCTTAGCGGCAGGGGCATACACTGAAGCTTTCTTT.

The chain combines TRBV5-1 with TRBJ2-2; possibly TRBD1 for D (6 bases). V lost 2 bases and J lost 13, with 18 bases in between. The CDR3 consists of 14 residues. The germline V gene encodes CDR1 SGHRS and CDR2 YFSETQ. Written as DNA, the CDR3 is TGCGCCAGCAGCTTAGGTGGCGATGGACAGAGGCTGTTTTTT. Translated: CASSLGGDGQRLFF.

The genes are TRBV27 and TRBJ2-1, with D possibly TRBD2 on 6 matching bases. V was trimmed by 0 bases and J by 6 bases, leaving 6 bases between them. From germline, CDR1 is MNHEY and CDR2 SMNVEV (reference sequence). The CDR3 contains 13 residues. CDR3 in amino acids: CASSLSGGNEQFF. In DNA form, the CDR3 reads TGTGCCAGCAGTTTATCGGGGGGCAATGAGCAGTTCTTC.

The chain combines TRBV4-3 with TRBJ2-3, with TRBD2 matching over 12 bases. Germline lookup yields CDR1 LGHNA and CDR2 YSLEER. With V trimmed by 0 bases and J by 4 bases, 2 bases remained unmatched. CDR3 size: 16 residues. CDR3 nucleotide sequence: TGCGCCAGCAGCCAAGACCTAGCGGGAGGGCCAGATACGCAGTATTTT. This sequence encodes CASSQDLAGGPDTQYF.

The chain recombines TRBV27 with TRBJ2-5; D is undetermined. The closer fit of TRBJ2-7 to the DNA end suggests the J call may be wrong. The CDR3 sequence is 15 residues long. CDR1 is MNHEY, CDR2 SMNVEV, per germline (reference sequence). The CDR3 region is CASQDLRQVPYEQYF. The CDR3 nucleotides are TGTGCCTCCCAGGACCTGAGGCAGGTTCCCTACGAGCAGTACTTC.

This clone showed up just once. V is TRBV5-1 and J is TRBJ2-1; D is tentatively TRBD1 or TRBD2 (6 bases each). This CDR3 region has 17 residues. V was clipped by 4 bases and J by 0 bases, with 17 bases between them. The germline V gene encodes CDR1 SGHRS and CDR2 YFSETQ. The CDR3 spells CASSPRGGTSSYNEQFF. The CDR3, as DNA: TGCGCCAGCAGCCCAAGAGGCGGGACATCCTCCTACAATGAGCAGTTCTTC.